The sequence of this T cell receptor beta chain was determined in a study of cytomegalovirus exposure and HLA in healthy donors. This clone appeared once. CDR1 and CDR2 (germline): SGHNT, YYREEE (reference sequence). The CDR3 consists of 15 residues. V dropped 0 bases and J dropped 4 bases, with 8 bases sitting between them. Both 60 Vbeta primers and 13 Jbeta primers went into the PCR. Using immunoSEQ multiplex PCR, the repertoire was profiled, and TCRdb retains in-frame clones only, with some absent. The sample lists about 87,000 clones; less than 80% were seen once. The sequence was collected from a man aged 25-45 years in good health and CMV-seropositive. V and J are TRBV5-4 and TRBJ2-6, with D unclear. Sequenced sample: PBMCs. CDR3 DNA sequence: TGTGCCAGCAGCTTGGGTGCGGCCGGGGCCAACGTCCTGACTTTC. It specifies CASSLGAAGANVLTF.